These 2 T cell receptor beta chains came from one sample sequenced in a study of shared clonotypes between healthy human individuals. The repertoire was sequenced with immunoSEQ multiplex PCR; TCRdb's copy has only in-frame clones and lacks some. This table has about 380,000 clones, approximately 96% appearing once. Sequenced material: memory CD8+ T cells sorted from blood. Subset reported: CD45RO+ cells pooled with CCR7-negative TemRA cells. The receptors stem from a man aged 30 to 39 in good health.

This chain's CDR3 is CASSFAGNQPQHF. The DNA for the CDR3 is TGTGCCAGCAGCTTTGCAGGGAATCAGCCCCAGCATTTT. V and J are TRBV7-9 and TRBJ1-5; TRBD1 is a possible D gene (5 bases). The CDR3 is 13 amino acids. V was clipped by 3 bases and J by 4 bases, with 7 bases between them. Per the germline V gene, CDR1 is SEHNR and CDR2 is FQNEAQ (reference sequence). Using reference TRBV7-9 and TRBJ1-5 for the parts outside the CDR3, the full variable domain is DTGVSQNPRHKITKRGQNVTFRCDPISEHNRLYWYRQTLGQGPEFLTYFQNEAQLEKSRLLSDRFSAERPKGSFSTLEIQRTEQGDSAMYLCASSFAGNQPQHFGDGTRLSIL.

CDR3 sequence: CASSLQHAGELFF. For the CDR3, the DNA is TGTGCCAGCAGTTTACAACACGCCGGGGAGCTGTTTTTT. The rearrangement joins TRBV28 to TRBJ2-2; D is undetermined. The CDR3 extends over 13 amino acids. CDR1 is MDHEN and CDR2 is SYDVKM in the germline V gene. The V and J ends lost 2 bases and 6 bases respectively, with 7 bases between them.